This record concerns one T cell receptor (beta chain) sequence. The CDR3 runs to 17 residues. The V end lost 8 bases, the J end lost 4 bases, and 23 bases lay between the germline ends. Per the germline V gene, CDR1 is MNHEY and CDR2 is SMNVEV (reference sequence). The data stem from a study of control samples from healthy donors and cancer patients. Sequenced by immunoSEQ multiplex PCR; TCRdb stores in-frame clones only, minus some. Of almost 90,000 clones in the sample, approximately 86% were seen once. The rearrangement uses TRBV27 and TRBJ2-2; weak D call: TRBD2 (6 bases). The specimen was blood. The clonotype comes from a man aged 25 to 45 in good health. CDR3 nucleotides: TGTGCCAGCGGCCAAACCTGGGGGGAAGTGGGCACCGGGGAGCTGTTTTTT. This codes for CASGQTWGEVGTGELFF.